This entry features one T cell receptor (beta chain) sequence. Its antigen is currently unknown. The sample comes from a study of cytomegalovirus exposure and HLA in healthy donors. Both 60 Vbeta primers and 13 Jbeta primers went into the PCR. The assay was immunoSEQ multiplex PCR, and TCRdb's table has in-frame clones only and misses some. This sample has around 130,000 clones, with roughly 84% found just once. Germline CDR1 SGHDN, CDR2 FVKESK. This CDR3 contains 13 residues. Between the trimmed V and J ends, which lost 4 bases and 7 bases, there was a span of 11 bases. General study results and limits: The authors considered a cluster of highly shared sequence variants likely to be a sequencing artifact.

This TCR was sampled from a girl aged 2 to 9 in good health and CMV-seronegative. The chain couples TRBV14 to TRBJ1-3, with D hard to call. Sequencing input: PBMCs. The CDR3 DNA is TGTGCCAGCAGCCTACCGGGGTCGAACACCATATATTTT. Its translation is CASSLPGSNTIYF.